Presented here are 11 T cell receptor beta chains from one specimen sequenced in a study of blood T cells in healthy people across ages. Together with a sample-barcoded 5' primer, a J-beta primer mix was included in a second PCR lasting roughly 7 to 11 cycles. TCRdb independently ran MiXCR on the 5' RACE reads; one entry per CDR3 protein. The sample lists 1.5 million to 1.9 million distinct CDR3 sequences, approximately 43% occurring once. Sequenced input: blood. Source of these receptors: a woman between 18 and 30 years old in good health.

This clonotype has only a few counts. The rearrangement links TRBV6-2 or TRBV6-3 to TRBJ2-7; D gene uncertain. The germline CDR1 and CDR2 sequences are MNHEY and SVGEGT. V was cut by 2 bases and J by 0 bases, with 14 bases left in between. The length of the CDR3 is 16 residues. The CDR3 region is CASSYPKFLASYEQYF. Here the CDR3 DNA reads TGTGCCAGCAGTTACCCGAAGTTCCTCGCCTCCTACGAGCAGTACTTC.

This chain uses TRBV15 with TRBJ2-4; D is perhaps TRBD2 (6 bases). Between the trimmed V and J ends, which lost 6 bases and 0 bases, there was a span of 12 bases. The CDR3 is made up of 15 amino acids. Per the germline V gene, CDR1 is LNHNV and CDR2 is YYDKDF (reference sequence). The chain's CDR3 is CATSPPGVAKNIQYF. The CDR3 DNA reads TGTGCCACCAGTCCCCCGGGGGTAGCCAAAAACATTCAGTACTTC.

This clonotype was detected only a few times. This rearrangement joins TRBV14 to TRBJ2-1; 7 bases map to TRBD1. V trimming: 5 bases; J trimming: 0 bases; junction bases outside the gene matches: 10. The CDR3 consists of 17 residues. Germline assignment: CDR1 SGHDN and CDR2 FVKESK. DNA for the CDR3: TGTGCCAGCAGCTCTCGACTGGACAGGAGCTCCTACAATGAGCAGTTCTTC. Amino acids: CASSSRLDRSSYNEQFF.

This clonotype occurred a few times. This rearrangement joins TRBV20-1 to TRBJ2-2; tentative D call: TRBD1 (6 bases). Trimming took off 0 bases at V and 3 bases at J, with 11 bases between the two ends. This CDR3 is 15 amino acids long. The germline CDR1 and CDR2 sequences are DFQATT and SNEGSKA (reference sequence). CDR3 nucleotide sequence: TGCAGTGCTAGAGATGGGGGCAGGTACACCGGGGAGCTGTTTTTT. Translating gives CSARDGGRYTGELFF.

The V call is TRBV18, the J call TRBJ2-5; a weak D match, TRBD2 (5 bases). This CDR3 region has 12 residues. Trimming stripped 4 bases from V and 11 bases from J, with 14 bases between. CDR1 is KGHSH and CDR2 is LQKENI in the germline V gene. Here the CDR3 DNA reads TGTGCCAGCTCACGGGAGAGGAATGAGCAGTACTTC. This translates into CASSRERNEQYF.

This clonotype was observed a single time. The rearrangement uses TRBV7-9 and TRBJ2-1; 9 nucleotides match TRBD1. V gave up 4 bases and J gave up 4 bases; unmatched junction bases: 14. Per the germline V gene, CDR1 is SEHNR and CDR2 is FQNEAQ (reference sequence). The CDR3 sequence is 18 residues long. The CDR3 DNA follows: TGTGCCAGCAGCTCACAATCGGTGGGGACAGGGCCTTACAATGAGCAGTTCTTC. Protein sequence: CASSSQSVGTGPYNEQFF.

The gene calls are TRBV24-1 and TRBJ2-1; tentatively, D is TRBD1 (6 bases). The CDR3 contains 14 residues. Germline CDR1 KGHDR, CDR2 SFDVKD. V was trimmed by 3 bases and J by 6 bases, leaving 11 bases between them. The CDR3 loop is CATSDRTVTNEQFF. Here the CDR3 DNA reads TGTGCCACCAGTGATAGGACAGTGACCAATGAGCAGTTCTTC.

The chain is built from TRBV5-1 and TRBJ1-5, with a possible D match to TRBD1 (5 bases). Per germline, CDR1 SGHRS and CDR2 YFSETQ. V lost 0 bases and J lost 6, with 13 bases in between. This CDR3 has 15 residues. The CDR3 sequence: CASSLVGAFGQPQHF. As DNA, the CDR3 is TGCGCCAGCAGCTTGGTAGGGGCGTTCGGTCAGCCCCAGCATTTT. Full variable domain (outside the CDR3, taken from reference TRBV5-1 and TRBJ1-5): KAGVTQTPRYLIKTRGQQVTLSCSPISGHRSVSWYQQTPGQGLQFLFEYFSETQRNKGNFPGRFSGRQFSNSRSEMNVSTLELGDSALYLCASSLVGAFGQPQHFGDGTRLSIL.

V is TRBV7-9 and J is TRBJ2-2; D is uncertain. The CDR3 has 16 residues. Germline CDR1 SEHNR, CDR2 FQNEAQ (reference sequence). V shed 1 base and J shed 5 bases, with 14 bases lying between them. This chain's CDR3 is CASSLGVGGLTGELFF. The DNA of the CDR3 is TGTGCCAGCAGCTTAGGCGTGGGTGGCCTAACCGGGGAGCTGTTTTTT.

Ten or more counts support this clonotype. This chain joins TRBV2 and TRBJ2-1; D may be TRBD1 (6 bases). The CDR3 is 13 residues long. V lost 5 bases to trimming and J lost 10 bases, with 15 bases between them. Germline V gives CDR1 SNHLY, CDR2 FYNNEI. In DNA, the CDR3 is TGTGCCAGCAGTAAACTACAGGGCGGGGAGCAGTTCTTC. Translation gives CASSKLQGGEQFF.

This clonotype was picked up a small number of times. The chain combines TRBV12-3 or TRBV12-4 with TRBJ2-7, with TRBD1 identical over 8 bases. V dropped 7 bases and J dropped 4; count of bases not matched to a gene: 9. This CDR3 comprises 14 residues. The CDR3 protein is CASTRGQGVYEQYF. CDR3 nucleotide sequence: TGTGCCAGCACTCGAGGACAGGGAGTTTACGAGCAGTACTTC.